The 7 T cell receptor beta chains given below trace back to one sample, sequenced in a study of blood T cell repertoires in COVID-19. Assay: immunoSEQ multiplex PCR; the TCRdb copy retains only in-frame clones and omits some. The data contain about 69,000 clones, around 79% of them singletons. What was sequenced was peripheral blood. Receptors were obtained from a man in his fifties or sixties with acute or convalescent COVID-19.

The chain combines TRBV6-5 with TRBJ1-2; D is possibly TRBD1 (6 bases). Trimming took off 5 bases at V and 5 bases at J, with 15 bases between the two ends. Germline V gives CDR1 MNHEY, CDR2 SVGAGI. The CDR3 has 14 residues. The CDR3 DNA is TGTGCCAGCAGTATTGAAATGGGGACATATGGCTACACCTTC. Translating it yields CASSIEMGTYGYTF.

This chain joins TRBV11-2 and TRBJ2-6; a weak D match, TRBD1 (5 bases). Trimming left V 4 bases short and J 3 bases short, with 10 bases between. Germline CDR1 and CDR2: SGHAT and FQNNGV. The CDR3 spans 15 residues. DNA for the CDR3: TGTGCCAGCAGCTCGCAGGGTTTTGGGGCCAACGTCCTGACTTTC. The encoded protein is CASSSQGFGANVLTF.

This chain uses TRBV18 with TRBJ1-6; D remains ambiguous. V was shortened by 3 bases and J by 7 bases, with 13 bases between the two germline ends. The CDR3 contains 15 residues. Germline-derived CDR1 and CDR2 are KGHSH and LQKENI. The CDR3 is CASSPNQVGNSPLHF. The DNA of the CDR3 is TGTGCCAGCTCACCCAACCAGGTTGGAAATTCACCCCTCCACTTT.

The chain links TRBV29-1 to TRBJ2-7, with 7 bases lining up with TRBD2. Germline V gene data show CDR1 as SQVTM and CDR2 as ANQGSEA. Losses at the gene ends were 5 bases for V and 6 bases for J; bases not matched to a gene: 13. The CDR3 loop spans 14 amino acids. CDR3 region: CSVLPVGGSTEQYF. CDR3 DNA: TGCAGCGTTCTGCCTGTCGGGGGGTCCACCGAGCAGTACTTC.

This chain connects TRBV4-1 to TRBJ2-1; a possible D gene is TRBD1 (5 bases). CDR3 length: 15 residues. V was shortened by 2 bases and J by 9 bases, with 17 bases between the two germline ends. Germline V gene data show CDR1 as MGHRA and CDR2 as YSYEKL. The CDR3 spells CASSQQGNLGSEQFF. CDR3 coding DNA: TGCGCCAGCAGCCAACAGGGAAACCTGGGCAGTGAGCAGTTCTTC.

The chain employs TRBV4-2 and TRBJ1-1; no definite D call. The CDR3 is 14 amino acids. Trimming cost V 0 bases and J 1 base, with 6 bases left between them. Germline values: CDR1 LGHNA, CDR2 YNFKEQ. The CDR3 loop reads CASSQELANTEAFF. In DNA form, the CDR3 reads TGTGCCAGCAGCCAAGAGTTAGCGAACACTGAAGCTTTCTTT.

CDR3 region: CASSFTSGRSTDTQYF. DNA of the CDR3: TGTGCCAGCAGCTTCACTAGCGGGCGTAGCACAGATACGCAGTATTTT. This sequence joins TRBV7-9 and TRBJ2-3; TRBD2 matches at 9 bases. Germline-derived CDR1 and CDR2 are SEHNR and FQNEAQ (reference sequence). The junction had 4 bases not matched to a gene; V was cut back by 3 bases and J by 0 bases. The CDR3 contains 16 residues.